Sequencing of this T cell receptor (beta chain) was carried out in a study of Graves' ophthalmopathy and Graves' hyperthyroidism. Study-wide context: Researchers classed hyperthyroidism as stable given no ophthalmopathy within 18 months of follow-up.

In its sample, this clonotype was seen many times. Hyperthyroidism cases were recent diagnoses of under 2 months' duration in people aged 18 to 65. Germline V gives CDR1 SQVTM, CDR2 ANQGSEA. V lost 1 base and J lost 4; bases outside the gene matches: 7. CDR3 length: 14 residues. RNA transcripts yielded amplified TCR beta CDR3 regions. The authors performed first-round RT-PCR with HTBI primers and then a second-round multiplex PCR. TCRdb used MiXCR to reprocess the multiplex PCR reads, holding one entry per CDR3 protein. The sample consists of over a million distinct CDR3 sequences, roughly 35% of them appearing once.

The specimen sequenced was peripheral blood or thyroid tissue (not recorded which). V is TRBV29-1 and J is TRBJ2-7, with 7 nucleotides matching TRBD2. The clonotype originates from an adult man with Graves' hyperthyroidism. In nucleotides, the CDR3 is TGCAGCGTTGAAGGGGGCGGGGGAAAGTACGAGCAGTACTTC. It encodes CSVEGGGGKYEQYF.